These 3 T cell receptor beta chains were all obtained from the same sample, sequenced in a study of shared clonotypes between healthy human individuals. The assay was immunoSEQ multiplex PCR, and TCRdb's table has in-frame clones only and misses some. The sample contains 2 million to 2.5 million clones, 85% to 95% of which appear only once. Sequencing was done on a sample of naive CD4+ T cells from PBMCs. Regarding subset: CD45RA+ positively selected. The receptors originated from a man between 18 and 29 years old in good health. Some clones in this sample may be carry-over from other donors' samples.

The chain joins TRBV5-6 to TRBJ2-6, with D uncertain. CDR3 length: 18 residues. Germline CDR1 reads SGHDT; CDR2 reads YYEEEE. V was shortened by 4 bases and J by 1 base, with 18 bases between the two germline ends. CDR3 residues: CASSTYGVRDSGANVLTF. The CDR3 DNA reads TGTGCCAGCAGCACCTATGGGGTAAGAGATTCTGGGGCCAACGTCCTGACTTTC.

The chain employs TRBV15 and TRBJ2-1, with D possibly being TRBD1 (7 bases). CDR1 LNHNV and CDR2 YYDKDF come from the germline V gene (reference sequence). The V gene lost 8 bases and the J gene lost 5 bases, with 16 bases spanning the gap. This CDR3 comprises 14 residues. CDR3 sequence reads: CATAGLTGDNEQFF. In DNA form, the CDR3 reads TGTGCCACCGCGGGACTTACAGGGGACAATGAGCAGTTCTTC.

A note on this clone: The sample contains more than one DNA sequence encoding this CDR3. V and J are TRBV2 and TRBJ2-2, with TRBD1 matching 7 bases. V dropped 6 bases and J dropped 1; count of bases not matched to a gene: 2. In germline, CDR1 is SNHLY, CDR2 FYNNEI. There are 14 residues in the CDR3. The CDR3 loop is CASRRDRNTGELFF. CDR3 bases: TGTGCCAGCAGAAGGGACAGGAACACCGGGGAGCTGTTTTTT.